These 18 T cell receptor beta chains originate from one sample sequenced in a study of immune evolution from preneoplasia to lung adenocarcinoma. TCRdb keeps only in-frame clones here, not all; method: immunoSEQ multiplex PCR. In the table there are fewer than 7,500 clones, 65% to 80% of which are singletons. The sequencing sample was made of FFPE adjacent normal lung tissue. These receptors were taken from an older person with lung adenocarcinoma.

This clone is medium-sized (0.01 to 0.1%) within its sample. V and J are TRBV5-6 and TRBJ1-1; D is undetermined. Germline CDR1 reads SGHDT; CDR2 reads YYEEEE. V dropped 1 base and J dropped 5 bases, with 12 bases sitting between them. The CDR3 length is 14 residues. Written as DNA, the CDR3 is TGTGCCAGCAGCTTGTTTCGTGGCTGGACTGAAGCTTTCTTT. Protein product: CASSLFRGWTEAFF.

The chain carries TRBV28 and TRBJ1-6, with TRBD1 matching over 7 bases. Losses at the gene ends were 5 bases for V and 7 bases for J; bases not matched to a gene: 5. CDR3 length: 14 amino acids. Germline CDR1 and CDR2: MDHEN and SYDVKM. The CDR3 region is CASSPGTANSPLHF. CDR3 coding DNA: TGTGCCAGCAGTCCCGGGACAGCCAATTCACCCCTCCACTTT.

Only a few counts were recorded for this clone. The chain recombines TRBV6-6 with TRBJ1-4; D remains ambiguous. V lost 3 bases, J lost 1 base, and 12 bases lay in between. The CDR3 totals 16 residues. Germline V gene lookup returns CDR1 MNHNY and CDR2 SVGAGI (reference sequence). The CDR3 coding sequence is TGTGCCAGCAGTTATGGAGGCGGGAAAACTAATGAAAAACTGTTTTTT. Amino acid sequence: CASSYGGGKTNEKLFF.

The rearrangement uses TRBV5-1 and TRBJ1-2; 10 bases align to TRBD1. V lost 4 bases, J lost 4 bases, and 13 bases stayed unmatched. The CDR3 extends over 17 amino acids. The V gene's germline CDR1 is SGHRS and CDR2 YFSETQ. The DNA for the CDR3 is TGCGCCAGCAGCACCGGGACAGGGGTGTCAGCGTTCTATGGCTACACCTTC. Translating it yields CASSTGTGVSAFYGYTF.

The rearrangement links TRBV28 to TRBJ2-2; no reliable D call. V lost 4 bases, J lost 6 bases, and 6 bases lay in between. CDR1 is MDHEN, CDR2 SYDVKM, per germline. The CDR3 has 12 amino acids. The CDR3 DNA reads as TGTGCCAGCAGTTCCTCAGCCGGGGAGCTGTTTTTT. It yields the protein CASSSSAGELFF.

The chain uses TRBV11-2 and TRBJ2-1, with 14 bases aligning to TRBD2. The trim removed 5 bases at V and 4 bases at J, leaving 4 bases unmatched. Germline V gene sequence: CDR1 SGHAT, CDR2 FQNNGV. The CDR3 is made up of 16 amino acids. CDR3 coding DNA: TGTGCCAGCAGCCATAGACTAGCGGGAGGGTACAATGAGCAGTTCTTC. This sequence encodes CASSHRLAGGYNEQFF.

There are a few counts of this clone. The V call is TRBV4-1, the J call TRBJ1-1; D might be TRBD1 (5 bases). The germline CDR1 and CDR2 sequences are MGHRA and YSYEKL. Trimming took off 3 bases at V and 3 bases at J, with 14 bases between the two ends. This CDR3 region has 15 residues. Here the CDR3 reads CASSQEDISDTEAFF. The CDR3 DNA reads TGCGCCAGCAGCCAGGAGGACATTTCGGACACTGAAGCTTTCTTT.

This clone was detected only a few times. The V gene is TRBV7-9, the J gene TRBJ2-7, with 12 bases fitting TRBD1. CDR3 length: 14 amino acids. J lost 5 bases, V lost 8 bases, and 7 bases had no gene match. Germline CDR1 reads SEHNR; CDR2 reads FQNEAQ (reference sequence). This CDR3 reads CASAWGTGGHEQYF. The CDR3, as DNA: TGTGCCAGCGCTTGGGGGACAGGGGGCCACGAGCAGTACTTC. The whole variable domain, remainder taken from reference TRBV7-9 and TRBJ2-7, is DTGVSQNPRHKITKRGQNVTFRCDPISEHNRLYWYRQTLGQGPEFLTYFQNEAQLEKSRLLSDRFSAERPKGSFSTLEIQRTEQGDSAMYLCASAWGTGGHEQYFGPGTRLTVT.

The rearrangement joins TRBV5-1 to TRBJ1-1, with TRBD1 identical over 7 bases. The CDR3 loop spans 12 amino acids. V gave up 4 bases and J gave up 3 bases; unmatched junction bases: 0. The V gene's germline CDR1 is SGHRS and CDR2 YFSETQ. The CDR3 loop reads CASSGQDTEAFF. CDR3 bases: TGCGCCAGCAGCGGACAGGACACTGAAGCTTTCTTT.

This clone was observed once. This chain joins TRBV2 and TRBJ2-5; D gene ambiguous. Germline V gives CDR1 SNHLY, CDR2 FYNNEI. Trimming cost V 6 bases and J 1 base, with 9 bases left between them. The CDR3 has 13 amino acids. The CDR3 sequence: CASRSSFQETQYF. Written as DNA, the CDR3 is TGTGCCAGCAGGAGCAGTTTCCAAGAGACCCAGTACTTC.

The J gene is TRBJ2-3, the V gene TRBV30; 13 nucleotides align to TRBD2. V trimming: 4 bases; J trimming: 7 bases; junction bases outside the gene matches: 14. The germline V gene has CDR1 GTSNPN and CDR2 SVGIG (reference sequence). The length of the CDR3 is 17 residues. CDR3 in amino acids: CAWTPGGGLAGAYTQYF. Here the CDR3 DNA reads TGTGCCTGGACCCCAGGGGGCGGACTAGCGGGAGCGTATACGCAGTATTTT. The full variable domain, rest sourced from reference TRBV30 and TRBJ2-3, is SQTIHQWPATLVQPVGSPLSLECTVEGTSNPNLYWYRQAAGRGLQLLFYSVGIGQISSEVPQNLSASRPQDRQFILSSKKLLLSDSGFYLCAWTPGGGLAGAYTQYFGPGTRLTVL.

This CDR3 reads CASSLEGYYTEAFF. The CDR3 region has the DNA TGTGCCAGCAGTTTAGAAGGGTACTACACTGAAGCTTTCTTT. The chain has TRBV27 and TRBJ1-1; D not resolved. Germline V lookup: CDR1 MNHEY, CDR2 SMNVEV (reference sequence). V lost 2 bases, J lost 3 bases, and 10 bases lay in between. The CDR3 runs to 14 residues.

The V gene is TRBV30, the J gene TRBJ2-5; 11 bases align to TRBD1. The J call may be mistaken, given a closer DNA end match to TRBJ2-7. The germline V gene has CDR1 GTSNPN and CDR2 SVGIG (reference sequence). The CDR3 length is 12 residues. CDR3: CAQDRGQNEQYF. CDR3 DNA sequence: TGTGCCCAGGACAGGGGGCAAAACGAGCAGTACTTC.

Notes on this clone: Compared with germline, one end of the junction differs, possibly owing to a read error. The chain uses TRBV7-7 and TRBJ2-3, with a tentative D call TRBD1 (7 bases). CDR1 and CDR2 from the germline V gene are SSHAT and FNYEAQ (reference sequence). CDR3 length: 15 amino acids. CDR3 coding DNA: TGTGCTAGCAGCTTGGAGGGGGCGGACACAGATACGCAGTATTTT. It translates to CASSLEGADTDTQYF.

The gene calls are TRBV9 and TRBJ1-1; 7 nucleotides agree with TRBD1. Per germline, CDR1 SGDLS and CDR2 YYNGEE. Unmatched junction bases numbered 0, after V lost 3 bases and J lost 4 bases. This CDR3 is built from 12 residues. This CDR3 reads CASSGDSTEAFF. Written as DNA, the CDR3 is TGTGCCAGCAGCGGGGACAGCACTGAAGCTTTCTTT.

This clone showed up just a few times. The chain employs TRBV14 and TRBJ2-4; 8 nucleotides match TRBD1. Germline CDR1 reads SGHDN; CDR2 reads FVKESK. The CDR3 spans 17 residues. V dropped 4 bases and J dropped 1; count of bases not matched to a gene: 9. The CDR3: CASSPTPGGMAKNIQYF. As DNA, the CDR3 is TGTGCCAGCAGCCCAACTCCAGGGGGCATGGCCAAAAACATTCAGTACTTC.

The chain links TRBV2 to TRBJ1-6; D unclear. Germline V CDR1 and CDR2: SNHLY, FYNNEI. Between the trimmed V and J ends, which lost 2 bases and 7 bases, there was a span of 9 bases. This CDR3 region has 14 residues. CDR3 residues: CASSEWALNSPLHF. CDR3 DNA: TGTGCCAGCAGTGAATGGGCCCTAAATTCACCCCTCCACTTT.

The chain joins TRBV30 to TRBJ2-1; D gene unclear. The V gene lost 1 base and the J gene lost 8 bases, with 12 bases spanning the gap. Per the germline V gene, CDR1 is GTSNPN and CDR2 is SVGIG (reference sequence). The CDR3 spans 13 residues. This chain's CDR3 is CAWSGVRYDEQFF. CDR3 bases: TGTGCCTGGAGTGGGGTCAGGTACGATGAGCAGTTCTTC.